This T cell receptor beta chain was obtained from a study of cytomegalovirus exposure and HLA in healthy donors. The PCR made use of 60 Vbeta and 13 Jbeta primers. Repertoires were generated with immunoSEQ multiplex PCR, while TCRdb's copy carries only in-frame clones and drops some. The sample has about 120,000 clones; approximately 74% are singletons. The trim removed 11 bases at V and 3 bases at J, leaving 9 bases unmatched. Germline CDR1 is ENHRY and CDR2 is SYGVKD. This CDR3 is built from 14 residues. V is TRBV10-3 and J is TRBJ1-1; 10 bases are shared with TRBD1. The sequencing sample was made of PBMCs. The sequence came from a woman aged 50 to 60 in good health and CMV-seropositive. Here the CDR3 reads CASDPGTGDTEAFF. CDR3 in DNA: TGTGCCTCGGACCCCGGGACAGGGGACACTGAAGCTTTCTTT.